A single sample is the source of the 26 T cell receptor beta chains below, sequenced in a study of shared clonotypes between healthy human individuals. Clones were sequenced by immunoSEQ multiplex PCR, and TCRdb holds only the in-frame ones, with some missing. The sample lists 180,000 or so clones, about 93% occurring once. The sequencing sample was made of naive CD4+ T cells sorted from blood. The subset was: CD45RA+ positively selected. These receptors came from a woman in her twenties or thirties in good health.

This chain links TRBV7-9 with TRBJ2-1, with D possibly being TRBD2 (6 bases). V lost 4 bases to trimming and J lost 4 bases, with 14 bases between them. This CDR3 has 15 residues. From germline, CDR1 is SEHNR and CDR2 FQNEAQ (reference sequence). CDR3 residues: CASSWGGEAYNEQFF. The CDR3 DNA follows: TGTGCCAGCAGCTGGGGTGGGGAGGCTTACAATGAGCAGTTCTTC. The full variable domain, with the rest looked up from reference TRBV7-9 and TRBJ2-1, is DTGVSQNPRHKITKRGQNVTFRCDPISEHNRLYWYRQTLGQGPEFLTYFQNEAQLEKSRLLSDRFSAERPKGSFSTLEIQRTEQGDSAMYLCASSWGGEAYNEQFFGPGTRLTVL.

The chain links TRBV2 to TRBJ2-7; TRBD2 aligns across 7 bases. After removal of 5 bases from V and 3 bases from J, the junction contained 22 bases not matched to a gene. CDR1 and CDR2 (germline): SNHLY, FYNNEI. This CDR3 region has 19 residues. This CDR3 is CASSYRPHKGREVRYEQYF. The CDR3 DNA reads TGTGCCAGCAGTTACAGGCCCCACAAGGGGAGGGAGGTTCGCTACGAGCAGTACTTC.

The CDR3 loop reads CASSFGHGTSNTEAFF. CDR3 in DNA: TGTGCCAGCAGCTTTGGGCACGGGACATCGAACACTGAAGCTTTCTTT. The V and J genes are TRBV7-3 and TRBJ1-1; tentatively, D is TRBD1 (6 bases). The CDR3 runs to 16 residues. Trimming left V 3 bases short and J 1 base short, with 15 bases between. Per the germline V gene, CDR1 is SGHTA and CDR2 is FQGTGA.

The rearrangement joins TRBV2 to TRBJ1-4; D is undetermined. The CDR3 consists of 11 residues. Germline assignment: CDR1 SNHLY and CDR2 FYNNEI. Between the trimmed V and J ends, which lost 4 bases and 8 bases, there was a span of 5 bases. This CDR3 is CASSGREKLFF. Written as DNA, the CDR3 is TGTGCCAGCAGTGGAAGGGAAAAACTGTTTTTT.

V usage is TRBV7-9 and J usage is TRBJ2-2; TRBD1 is a possible D gene (5 bases). Germline CDR1 reads SEHNR; CDR2 reads FQNEAQ (reference sequence). The CDR3 spans 19 residues. Trimming stripped 2 bases from V and 5 bases from J, with 24 bases between. In nucleotides, the CDR3 is TGTGCCAGCAGCTTAAGTCTTATCTCAGGGCGCCGGGCAACCGGGGAGCTGTTTTTT. Translation: CASSLSLISGRRATGELFF.

This chain links TRBV5-1 with TRBJ1-2; D is unclear. CDR3 length: 12 residues. Trimming stripped 4 bases from V and 2 bases from J, with 6 bases between. CDR1 is SGHRS and CDR2 is YFSETQ in the germline V gene. CDR3 sequence reads: CASSGQNYGYTF. The CDR3 nucleotides read TGCGCCAGCAGCGGGCAGAACTATGGCTACACCTTC.

This clone was seen only a few times. A read error may produce the germline difference seen at one junction end. The J gene is TRBJ1-4, the V gene TRBV28; 9 bases line up with TRBD1. The CDR3 is 12 amino acids. Germline lookup yields CDR1 MDHEN and CDR2 SYDVKM. The CDR3 DNA sequence: TGTGCCAGCAGTGTGGACAGGGGCAAGGGGATTTTT. Amino acids: CASSVDRGKGIF.

This clone was counted a single time. V gene TRBV9 combines with J gene TRBJ1-3; 10 nucleotides match TRBD1. This CDR3 comprises 19 residues. Germline V gives CDR1 SGDLS, CDR2 YYNGEE. Trimming at V came to 3 bases and at J to 2 bases, leaving 14 bases not matched to a gene. CDR3 in amino acids: CASSGGPGQGLGTGNTIYF. The CDR3 nucleotides read TGTGCCAGCAGCGGCGGCCCGGGACAGGGGTTAGGTACTGGAAACACCATATATTTT. Full variable domain (outside the CDR3, taken from reference TRBV9 and TRBJ1-3): DSGVTQTPKHLITATGQRVTLRCSPRSGDLSVYWYQQSLDQGLQFLIQYYNGEERAKGNILERFSAQQFPDLHSELNLSSLELGDSALYFCASSGGPGQGLGTGNTIYFGEGSWLTVV.

J is TRBJ2-3 and V is TRBV2; D gene unclear. Deletions cut 8 bases from V and 4 bases from J, with 13 bases between. The CDR3 consists of 13 residues. The germline CDR1 and CDR2 sequences are SNHLY and FYNNEI. The CDR3 here is CASGPMVPDTQYF. DNA of the CDR3: TGTGCCAGCGGGCCGATGGTTCCAGATACGCAGTATTTT.

The J gene is TRBJ2-7, the V gene TRBV28; perhaps TRBD2 as D (5 bases). V lost 7 bases to trimming and J lost 4 bases, with 11 bases between them. Germline V gives CDR1 MDHEN, CDR2 SYDVKM. This CDR3 comprises 12 residues. The CDR3 is CASTPRGYEQYF. Written as DNA, the CDR3 is TGTGCCAGCACCCCTCGGGGATACGAGCAGTACTTC.

The CDR3 coding sequence is TGTGCCAGCAGCTTACTAGCGGGAGGAGAGCAGTTCTTC. Amino acids: CASSLLAGGEQFF. This chain joins TRBV11-3 and TRBJ2-1; 11 positions match TRBD2. V was pared by 2 bases and J by 10 bases, with 1 base of the junction left unmatched. The CDR3 length is 13 residues. Germline V gene sequence: CDR1 SGHNT, CDR2 YENEEA.

The V call is TRBV6-1, the J call TRBJ2-7; D gene uncertain. CDR1 is MNHNS and CDR2 is SASEGT in the germline V gene. The CDR3 is made up of 15 amino acids. The V end was cut by 6 bases, the J end by 5 bases, with 20 bases between. CDR3 DNA: TGTGCCAGCAGACCCGCCTTGCAGAGGACCGACGAGCAGTACTTC. Translated: CASRPALQRTDEQYF.

V is TRBV19 and J is TRBJ2-6; D remains ambiguous. V was trimmed by 7 bases and J by 1 base, leaving 11 bases between them. CDR1 and CDR2 (germline): LNHDA, SQIVND (reference sequence). CDR3 length: 15 amino acids. The CDR3 DNA sequence: TGTGCCAGTAATTGGGAACGGTCTGGGGCCAACGTCCTGACTTTC. Translating gives CASNWERSGANVLTF.

The chain uses TRBV5-4 and TRBJ1-2, with D perhaps TRBD1 (6 bases). In germline, CDR1 is SGHNT, CDR2 YYREEE (reference sequence). V lost 4 bases and J 4 bases, leaving 20 bases between the germline ends. This CDR3 is built from 16 residues. CDR3 sequence reads: CASSTRGAAGLYGYTF. CDR3 coding DNA: TGTGCCAGCAGCACCAGGGGCGCGGCAGGGCTCTATGGCTACACCTTC.

The chain recombines TRBV19 with TRBJ1-1; possibly TRBD1 for D (5 bases). The germline V and J ends were trimmed by 10 bases and 4 bases, with 22 bases remaining between them. Germline V gene data show CDR1 as LNHDA and CDR2 as SQIVND (reference sequence). The CDR3 length is 15 residues. CDR3 in DNA: TGTGCCACCGCCGCGGGGCAATTGGGGACCACTGAAGCTTTCTTT. It translates to CATAAGQLGTTEAFF.

The CDR3 DNA is TGTGCCAGCAGGACAGGGTTGGGAAACACCATATATTTT. Its translation: CASRTGLGNTIYF. This chain joins TRBV6-6 and TRBJ1-3, with 7 bases identical to TRBD1. This CDR3 comprises 13 residues. V was pared by 6 bases and J by 4 bases, with 3 bases of the junction left unmatched. Germline V gives CDR1 MNHNY, CDR2 SVGAGI (reference sequence).

The chain carries TRBV28 and TRBJ1-5, with 8 nucleotides matching TRBD1. V was clipped by 6 bases and J by 9 bases; unmatched bases: 7. The CDR3 covers 13 residues. The germline V gene has CDR1 MDHEN and CDR2 SYDVKM. The CDR3 nucleotides are TGTGCCAGCAGGGAACAGGGGGTTGGGCCCCAGCATTTT. Translating gives CASREQGVGPQHF.

The genes are TRBV4-2 and TRBJ2-7, with 10 bases identical to TRBD1. This CDR3 has 13 residues. The V gene's germline CDR1 is LGHNA and CDR2 YNFKEQ. The V gene end was trimmed by 5 bases and the J gene end by 7 bases; junction bases not matched to a gene: 5. CDR3 loop: CASSLGTGDEQYF. The DNA for the CDR3 is TGTGCCAGCAGCTTAGGGACAGGGGATGAGCAGTACTTC.

This chain uses TRBV5-6 with TRBJ1-2; no firm D call. Germline values: CDR1 SGHDT, CDR2 YYEEEE. The CDR3 runs to 15 residues. Between the trimmed V and J ends, which lost 1 base and 8 bases, there was a span of 18 bases. CDR3 sequence (DNA): TGTGCCAGCAGCTTGAAGGCAGTCTCCTTGAAAGGCTACACCTTC. Amino acids: CASSLKAVSLKGYTF.

The chain is built from TRBV5-4 and TRBJ2-1, with 12 bases identical to TRBD2. Germline assignment: CDR1 SGHNT and CDR2 YYREEE (reference sequence). The V gene end was trimmed by 0 bases and the J gene end by 7 bases; junction bases not matched to a gene: 5. This CDR3 has 16 amino acids. CDR3 sequence: CASSLATSGRLNEQFF. DNA of the CDR3: TGTGCCAGCAGCTTGGCAACTAGCGGGAGGTTAAATGAGCAGTTCTTC.

The gene calls are TRBV28 and TRBJ2-3; TRBD1 agrees at 7 bases. CDR3 length: 16 amino acids. Trimming at V came to 5 bases and at J to 4 bases, leaving 12 bases not matched to a gene. Germline V gene lookup returns CDR1 MDHEN and CDR2 SYDVKM. Here the CDR3 reads CASSILGQKKSDTQYF. The CDR3 DNA follows: TGTGCCAGCAGTATATTGGGACAGAAAAAATCAGATACGCAGTATTTT.

This rearrangement joins TRBV6-1 to TRBJ1-1, with D possibly being TRBD1 (5 bases). The CDR3 covers 14 residues. The germline CDR1 and CDR2 sequences are MNHNS and SASEGT. The ends were cut back, 2 bases at V and 5 bases at J, with 12 bases in the middle. CDR3 amino acids: CASSEQGLETEAFF. The CDR3 coding sequence is TGTGCCAGCAGTGAACAGGGTTTGGAAACTGAAGCTTTCTTT.

This clone was seen only once. The chain joins TRBV10-3 to TRBJ2-1; D not certain. CDR3 length: 16 residues. Per germline, CDR1 ENHRY and CDR2 SYGVKD. V lost 4 bases and J lost 3, with 16 bases in between. The CDR3 region is CAISGDQNTRYNEQFF. Written as DNA, the CDR3 is TGTGCCATCAGTGGAGATCAGAATACCCGCTACAATGAGCAGTTCTTC.

A few counts support this clone. This chain uses TRBV30 with TRBJ1-1, with D unresolved. Germline V gene data show CDR1 as GTSNPN and CDR2 as SVGIG (reference sequence). The CDR3 extends over 13 amino acids. Trimming cost V 3 bases and J 0 bases, with 8 bases left between them. The CDR3 region has the DNA TGTGCCTGGAGCTGGATTATGAACACTGAAGCTTTCTTT. Its translation is CAWSWIMNTEAFF.

The V call is TRBV2, the J call TRBJ1-1; tentative D call: TRBD1 (5 bases). The ends were cut back, 9 bases at V and 8 bases at J, with 19 bases in the middle. Germline-derived CDR1 and CDR2 are SNHLY and FYNNEI. The CDR3 is 13 amino acids. This CDR3 reads CASTRAPGKEAFF. CDR3 coding DNA: TGTGCCAGTACACGGGCCCCAGGGAAGGAAGCTTTCTTT.

CDR3 DNA sequence: TGTGCCAGTAGTATAAGTCACGGGACAACCCATTACGAGCAGTACTTC. It encodes CASSISHGTTHYEQYF. J is TRBJ2-7 and V is TRBV19, with D possibly being TRBD1 (6 bases). In germline, CDR1 is LNHDA, CDR2 SQIVND (reference sequence). With 2 bases removed from V and 4 bases from J, the gap between germline ends came to 18 bases. There are 16 residues in the CDR3. The variable domain in full, completed from reference TRBV19 and TRBJ2-7, reads DGGITQSPKYLFRKEGQNVTLSCEQNLNHDAMYWYRQDPGQGLRLIYYSQIVNDFQKGDIAEGYSVSREKKESFPLTVTSAQKNPTAFYLCASSISHGTTHYEQYFGPGTRLTVT.